This TCR beta chain was obtained from a study of spatial heterogeneity in lung cancer. TCRdb re-called the 5' RACE reads with MiXCR, one entry per CDR3 protein. There are around 20,000 distinct CDR3 sequences in the sample; about 10% occur only once, and about 20% lies in the top ten. Noted time point: blood at routine non-recurrence follow-up after resection. CDR1 is SGHVS and CDR2 is FQNEAQ in the germline V gene. CDR3 length: 13 amino acids. Trimming took off 0 bases at V and 1 base at J, with 3 bases between the two ends. In its sample, this clonotype was seen a few times. The origin of this receptor is a male donor with early-stage non-small cell lung cancer. Specimen: PBMCs, collected at follow-up. This chain uses TRBV7-8 with TRBJ1-2; D remains unclear. CDR3 nucleotides: TGTGCCAGCAGCTTAGCCGGTAACTATGGCTACACCTTC. Protein product: CASSLAGNYGYTF.